Listed here is a single T cell receptor beta chain. The antigen it recognizes is unknown. No clone much larger than this one lies a single base away; base qualities are absent. The immunoSEQ Assay, a bias-controlled multiplex PCR, was used to amplify TCRbeta CDR3 regions from genomic DNA. Per the authors' processing: Within the assay, amplification of reference gene primers was used to estimate how many nucleated cells each sample contained. Sequence reads were collapsed and filtered to measure the absolute abundance of every unique TCRbeta CDR3 rearrangement. For each sample, productive Simpson clonality was calculated as the square root of Simpson's diversity index over productive rearrangements. This is the immuneACCESS table as TCRdb keeps it, with only in-frame sequences that have V and J called. A part of the clones is gone; compared with another copy, unresolved V genes explain less than half, and the rest is unexplained. V and J calls and clone size are as listed in that table; D and trimming were resolved from the DNA. The sample table records roughly 200,000 clones; roughly 89% of these occur just once. The ten largest clonotypes hold around 2.3% of the sample.

These data belong to a study of blood T cell repertoires in COVID-19 (dated by TCRdb to about 2020). At the level of the whole study: The collaborator samples originated in the United States, Italy and Spain and spanned the acute and convalescent phases of COVID-19. HLA class I and class II types, where available, came from metadata supplied by the sample provider rather than from assay-based typing. Nearly every sample came with metadata listing a de-identified subject ID, COVID-19 status, age in years and sex. The repertoires were released in a freely available public database intended as a resource for research on the immune response to SARS-CoV-2. The samples were drawn from two sources: the first 160 participants of the ongoing ImmuneRACE study, and over 1,000 subjects contributed by 6 global collaborators. The material from the prospective study consisted of cDNA or gDNA derived from T cells, B-cell-depleted T cells, or PBMCs. Deeply sampled blood TCRbeta repertoires from subjects exposed to, actively infected with, or recovered from COVID-19 were included in the dataset.

Participants in the prospective study were enrolled through a virtual design, were aged 18 to 89 years, and lived in 24 United States geographic areas. To assign participants to cohorts, the prospective study relied on clinical history that participants themselves reported in a screening survey and a study questionnaire. Mobile phlebotomists in the prospective study collected whole blood, serum and a nasopharyngeal or oropharyngeal swab from every participant. Prospective study participants could optionally give additional blood draws and questionnaires over an approximately two-month period. Before DNA extraction, blood samples from the prospective study were shipped at room temperature or frozen. The study at large found these results: How much clinical and demographic metadata was included differed by source and by participant, and the metadata was provided uncurated.

The CDR3 contains 15 residues, cysteine and phenylalanine counted. The retained sequence is limited to the CDR3, 45 bases, with the frame set at the first base. In the germline V gene, CDR1 corresponds to LGHNA and CDR2 to YNFKEQ. Ends trimmed: V by 2 bases, J by 5 bases; bases unmatched to a gene: 3. This receptor was identified in a woman aged 40 to 49 with acute COVID-19. The receptor chain draws on TRBV4-2 and TRBJ2-1, with TRBD2 identical over 10 junction bases. Sequencing input: PBMCs or T cells enriched from blood (not recorded which). The nucleotide sequence is given as TGTGCCAGCAGCCAAATAGCGGGGGGACACAATGAGCAGTTCTTC. Its product reads: CASSQIAGGHNEQFF.